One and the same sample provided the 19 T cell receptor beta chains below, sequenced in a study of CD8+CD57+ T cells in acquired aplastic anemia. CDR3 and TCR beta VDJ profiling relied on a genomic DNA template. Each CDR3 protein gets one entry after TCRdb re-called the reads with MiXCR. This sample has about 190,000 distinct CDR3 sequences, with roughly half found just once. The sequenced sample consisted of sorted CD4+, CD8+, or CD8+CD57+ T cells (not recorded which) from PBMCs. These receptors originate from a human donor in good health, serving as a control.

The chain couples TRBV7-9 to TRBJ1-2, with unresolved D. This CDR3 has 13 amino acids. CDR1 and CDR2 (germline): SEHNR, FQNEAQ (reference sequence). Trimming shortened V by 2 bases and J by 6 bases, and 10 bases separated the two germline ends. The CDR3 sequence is CASSLWQRDGYTF. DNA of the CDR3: TGTGCCAGCAGCTTATGGCAAAGGGATGGCTACACCTTC.

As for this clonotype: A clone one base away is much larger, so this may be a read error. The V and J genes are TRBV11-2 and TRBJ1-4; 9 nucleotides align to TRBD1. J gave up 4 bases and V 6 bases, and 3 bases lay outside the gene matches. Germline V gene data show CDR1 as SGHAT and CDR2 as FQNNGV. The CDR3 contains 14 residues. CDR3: CASSSTGGNEKLFF. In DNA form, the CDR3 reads TGTGCCAGCAGTTCGACAGGGGGTAATGAAAAACTGTTTTTT.

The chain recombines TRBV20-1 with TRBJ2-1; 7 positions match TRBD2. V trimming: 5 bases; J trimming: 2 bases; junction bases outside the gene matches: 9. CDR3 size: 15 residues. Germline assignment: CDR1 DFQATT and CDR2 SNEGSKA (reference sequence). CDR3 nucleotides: TGCAGTGCTCCACCTGAAGCGGGGACCTACAATGAGCAGTTCTTC. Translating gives CSAPPEAGTYNEQFF.

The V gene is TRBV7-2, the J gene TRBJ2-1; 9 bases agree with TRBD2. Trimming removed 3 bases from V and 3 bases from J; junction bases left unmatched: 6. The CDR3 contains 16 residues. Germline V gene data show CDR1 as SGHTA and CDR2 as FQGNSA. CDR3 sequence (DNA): TGTGCCAGCAGCTTGATGGCTAGCGGGGACTACAATGAGCAGTTCTTC. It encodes CASSLMASGDYNEQFF.

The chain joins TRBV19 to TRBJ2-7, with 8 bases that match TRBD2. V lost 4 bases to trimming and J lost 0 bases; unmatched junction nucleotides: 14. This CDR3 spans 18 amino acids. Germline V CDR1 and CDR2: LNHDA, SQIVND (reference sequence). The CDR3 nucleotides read TGTGCCAGTAGTAATAGCGGGGTTGCACCTCCGTGCTCCTACGAGCAGTACTTC. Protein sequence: CASSNSGVAPPCSYEQYF.

DNA of the CDR3: TGTGCCACTGATACGGGGACTAGCGGGGGGAGGAATGAGCAGTTCTTC. It yields the protein CATDTGTSGGRNEQFF. The chain joins TRBV24-1 to TRBJ2-1, with 15 bases that match TRBD2. The CDR3 totals 16 residues. Germline-derived CDR1 and CDR2 are KGHDR and SFDVKD. V shed 10 bases and J 7 bases; nucleotides not matched to a gene: 10.

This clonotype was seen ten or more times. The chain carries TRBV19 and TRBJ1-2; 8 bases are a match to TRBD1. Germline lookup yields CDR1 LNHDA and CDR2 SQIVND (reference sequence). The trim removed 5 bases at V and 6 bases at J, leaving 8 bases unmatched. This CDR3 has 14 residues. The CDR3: CASSGLDRVNGYTF. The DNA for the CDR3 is TGTGCCAGTAGTGGTCTGGACAGGGTAAATGGCTACACCTTC. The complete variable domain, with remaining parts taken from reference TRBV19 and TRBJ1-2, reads DGGITQSPKYLFRKEGQNVTLSCEQNLNHDAMYWYRQDPGQGLRLIYYSQIVNDFQKGDIAEGYSVSREKKESFPLTVTSAQKNPTAFYLCASSGLDRVNGYTFGSGTRLTVV.

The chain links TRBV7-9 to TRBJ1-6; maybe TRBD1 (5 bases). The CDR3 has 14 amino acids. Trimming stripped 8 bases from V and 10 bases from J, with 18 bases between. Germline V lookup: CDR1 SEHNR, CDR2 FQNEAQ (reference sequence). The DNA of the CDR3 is TGTGCCAGCTCGACCCAGGGTGATGGGTCACCCCTCCACTTT. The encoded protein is CASSTQGDGSPLHF.

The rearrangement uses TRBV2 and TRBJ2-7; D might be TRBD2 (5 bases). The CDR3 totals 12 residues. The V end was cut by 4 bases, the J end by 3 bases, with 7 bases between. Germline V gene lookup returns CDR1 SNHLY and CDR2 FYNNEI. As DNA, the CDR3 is TGTGCCAGCAGTGGACGGGGCTACGAGCAGTACTTC. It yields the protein CASSGRGYEQYF.

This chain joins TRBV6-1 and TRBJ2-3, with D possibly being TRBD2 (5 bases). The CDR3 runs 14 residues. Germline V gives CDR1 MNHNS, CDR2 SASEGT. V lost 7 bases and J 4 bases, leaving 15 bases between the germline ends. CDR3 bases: TGTGCCAGCAATCGGGGAGACGGGCCAGATACGCAGTATTTT. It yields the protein CASNRGDGPDTQYF.

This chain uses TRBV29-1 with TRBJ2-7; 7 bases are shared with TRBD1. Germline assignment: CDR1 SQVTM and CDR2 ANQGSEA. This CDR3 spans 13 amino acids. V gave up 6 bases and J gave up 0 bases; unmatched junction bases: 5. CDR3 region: CSVQQGSSYEQYV. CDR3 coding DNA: TGCAGCGTACAACAGGGGAGCTCCTACGAGCAGTACGTC.

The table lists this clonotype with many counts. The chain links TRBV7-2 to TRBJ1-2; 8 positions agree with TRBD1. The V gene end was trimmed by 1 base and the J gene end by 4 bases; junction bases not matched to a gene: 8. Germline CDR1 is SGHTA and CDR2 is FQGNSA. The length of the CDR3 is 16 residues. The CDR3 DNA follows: TGTGCCAGCAGCTTAGGGCTTCTGCAGGGGGCCTATGGCTACACCTTC. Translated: CASSLGLLQGAYGYTF.

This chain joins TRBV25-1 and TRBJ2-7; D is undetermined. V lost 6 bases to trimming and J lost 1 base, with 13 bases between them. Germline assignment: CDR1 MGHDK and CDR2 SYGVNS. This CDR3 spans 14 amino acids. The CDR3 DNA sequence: TGTGCCAGCAGCTTGGAGCGTGCATCCTACGAGCAGTACTTC. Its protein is CASSLERASYEQYF.

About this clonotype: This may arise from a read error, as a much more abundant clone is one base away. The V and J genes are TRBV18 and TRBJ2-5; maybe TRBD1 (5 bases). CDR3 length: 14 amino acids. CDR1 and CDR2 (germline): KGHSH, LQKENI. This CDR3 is CASSPQSREEAQYF. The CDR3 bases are TGTGCCAGCTCACCACAGTCCAGGGAAGAGGCCCAGTACTTC.

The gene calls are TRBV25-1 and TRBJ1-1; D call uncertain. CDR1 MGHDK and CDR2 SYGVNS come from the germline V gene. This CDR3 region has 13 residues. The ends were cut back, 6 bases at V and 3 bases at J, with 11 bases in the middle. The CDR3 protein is CASSIGRDTEAFF. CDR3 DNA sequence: TGTGCCAGCAGCATAGGACGTGACACTGAAGCTTTCTTT.

The DNA of the CDR3 is TGTGCCATCAGTCTTGACAGGGGGGGCTCCTACGAGCAGTACTTC. Its translation is CAISLDRGGSYEQYF. The chain couples TRBV10-3 to TRBJ2-7; TRBD1 agrees at 9 bases. The CDR3 consists of 15 residues. V dropped 5 bases and J dropped 0; count of bases not matched to a gene: 5. CDR1 is ENHRY and CDR2 is SYGVKD in the germline V gene.

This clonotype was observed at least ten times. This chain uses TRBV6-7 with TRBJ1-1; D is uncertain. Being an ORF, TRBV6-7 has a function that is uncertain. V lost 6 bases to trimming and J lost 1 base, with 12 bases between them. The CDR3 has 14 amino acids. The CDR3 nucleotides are TGTGCCAGCAGCCACGGGCTGAGGAACACTGAAGCTTTCTTT. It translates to CASSHGLRNTEAFF.

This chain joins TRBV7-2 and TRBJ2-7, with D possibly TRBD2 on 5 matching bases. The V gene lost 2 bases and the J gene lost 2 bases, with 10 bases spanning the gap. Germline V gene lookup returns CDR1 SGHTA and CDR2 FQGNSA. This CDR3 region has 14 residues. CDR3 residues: CASSLLAFPYEQYF. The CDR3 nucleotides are TGTGCCAGCAGCTTACTAGCTTTCCCCTACGAGCAGTACTTC.

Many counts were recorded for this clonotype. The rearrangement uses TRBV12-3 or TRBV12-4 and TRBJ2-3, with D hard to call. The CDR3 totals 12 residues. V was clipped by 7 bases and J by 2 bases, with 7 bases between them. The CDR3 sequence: CASTPNTDTQYF. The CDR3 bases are TGTGCCAGCACCCCAAACACAGATACGCAGTATTTT.